This T cell receptor beta chain was identified during a study of long-term antiretroviral therapy in people with HIV. Study conclusions and caveats: When set beside controls, HIV repertoires had CDR3 length ranges that were narrower.

Run at survey level, the immunoSEQ assay was version v3.0. Produced via immunoSEQ multiplex PCR; TCRdb's table is partial and in-frame only. The sample includes tens of thousands of clones, over 85% of them seen just once. As concerns this clone: Its antigen is not known.

The germline gives CDR1 MDHEN, CDR2 SYDVKM. The CDR3 extends over 15 amino acids. The V gene lost 2 bases and the J gene lost 5 bases, with 13 bases spanning the gap. The sequence came from a middle-aged woman with HIV. The chain joins TRBV28 to TRBJ1-5, with a weak D call TRBD1 (5 bases). Source: unsorted PBMCs, taken 7.6 years after starting antiretroviral therapy. The CDR3 bases are TGTGCCAGCAGTTTACTAGAGGGACGCGATCAGCCCCAGCATTTT. It is translated as CASSLLEGRDQPQHF.